These 20 T cell receptor beta chains were sequenced from one sample in a study of T-cell memory formation after mild COVID-19. Via MiXCR, TCRdb re-called the 5' RACE reads, giving one row per CDR3 protein. This sample carries roughly 220,000 distinct CDR3 sequences, more than 8% of them seen once, and the ten largest clones take 3% to 4.5%. Sequences were obtained from PBMCs or a T cell subset sorted from them (not recorded which). The receptor set was obtained from a man aged 18 to 29 who had mild COVID-19 (a few samples of this study predate the infection). Cell type and time point are not known.

The rearrangement links TRBV3-1 to TRBJ2-7, with D possibly being TRBD2 (5 bases). CDR3 length: 12 residues. V was cut by 3 bases and J by 9 bases, with 12 bases left in between. Looked up from germline, CDR1 is LGHDT and CDR2 is YNNKEL (reference sequence). CDR3 protein: CASSHAGAWQYF. For the CDR3, the DNA is TGTGCCAGCAGCCACGCGGGCGCCTGGCAGTACTTC.

This clonotype was observed a single time. The CDR3: CASSQDPRLTDTQYF. As DNA, the CDR3 is TGCGCCAGCAGCCAAGATCCGAGGCTCACAGATACGCAGTATTTT. The V gene is TRBV4-3, the J gene TRBJ2-3; D is unclear. Germline V gene data show CDR1 as LGHNA and CDR2 as YSLEER. Trimming cost V 0 bases and J 2 bases, with 9 bases left between them. The CDR3 sequence is 15 residues long.

The chain is built from TRBV15 and TRBJ2-7, with 8 nucleotides matching TRBD1. The CDR3 loop spans 15 amino acids. CDR1 and CDR2 (germline): LNHNV, YYDKDF (reference sequence). J gave up 3 bases and V 1 base, and 5 bases lay outside the gene matches. CDR3 DNA: TGTGCCACCAGCAGAGTCAGACAGGGGAACTACGAGCAGTACGTC. This sequence encodes CATSRVRQGNYEQYV.

The gene calls are TRBV4-3 and TRBJ2-7, with D maybe TRBD2 (7 bases). This CDR3 comprises 16 residues. Trimming cost V 4 bases and J 7 bases, with 23 bases left between them. The germline V gene encodes CDR1 LGHNA and CDR2 YSLEER. The CDR3 spells CASSPSGGRYLGEQYF. CDR3 DNA sequence: TGCGCCAGCAGCCCCTCGGGGGGCCGATACTTGGGTGAGCAGTACTTC.

The chain is built from TRBV12-3 or TRBV12-4 and TRBJ2-1; D is unclear. This CDR3 contains 11 residues. V was shortened by 8 bases and J by 3 bases, with 5 bases between the two germline ends. In nucleotides, the CDR3 is TGTGCCAGCTACAGCTACAATGAGCAGTTCTTC. It yields the protein CASYSYNEQFF.

The V and J genes are TRBV7-9 and TRBJ1-3; the D is unclear. Trimming shortened V by 1 base and J by 11 bases, and 9 bases separated the two germline ends. Germline lookup yields CDR1 SEHNR and CDR2 FQNEAQ (reference sequence). The CDR3 contains 12 residues. CDR3 region: CASSLGPVAIYF. The CDR3 region has the DNA TGTGCCAGCAGCTTAGGCCCAGTCGCCATATATTTT.

This clonotype was seen more than once but under ten times. The V call is TRBV5-4, the J call TRBJ1-2; the D gene is possibly TRBD1 (5 bases). The CDR3 runs 13 residues. V lost 4 bases and J lost 12, with 19 bases in between. Germline V CDR1 and CDR2: SGHNT, YYREEE (reference sequence). CDR3 nucleotide sequence: TGTGCCAGCAGCCCCGACAGCACAAGCGAGAACACCTTC. Amino acids: CASSPDSTSENTF.

The sample holds a few counts of this clonotype. CDR3 region: CASSLEAGSPYEQYF. CDR3 sequence (DNA): TGTGCCAGCAGCTTGGAAGCTGGGTCCCCCTACGAGCAGTACTTC. V usage is TRBV5-4 and J usage is TRBJ2-7; no clear D gene. This CDR3 spans 15 amino acids. The germline gives CDR1 SGHNT, CDR2 YYREEE (reference sequence). V was pared by 0 bases and J by 2 bases, with 12 bases between.

A word on this clonotype: This sequence may be a read error, since a much larger clone differs from it by one base. The gene calls are TRBV5-1 and TRBJ1-2; 7 nucleotides agree with TRBD1. Unmatched junction bases numbered 10, after V lost 4 bases and J lost 1 base. The CDR3 consists of 16 residues. CDR1 and CDR2 (germline): SGHRS, YFSETQ. The CDR3 nucleotides are TGCGCCAGCAGCCCGAGGACAGGAGAGGATAACTATGGCTACACCTTC. Amino acids: CASSPRTGEDNYGYTF.

V is TRBV6-5 and J is TRBJ1-1; no reliable D call. The germline CDR1 and CDR2 sequences are MNHEY and SVGAGI. V was pared by 2 bases and J by 5 bases, with 9 bases between. The CDR3 totals 13 residues. The CDR3, as DNA: TGTGCCAGCAGTTACACAGTGGTGACTGAAGCTTTCTTT. It yields the protein CASSYTVVTEAFF.

This clonotype was counted between two and nine times. CDR3 sequence reads: CASSQLAGANTGELFF. CDR3 in DNA: TGTGCCAGCAGCCAGCTAGCGGGGGCGAACACCGGGGAGCTGTTTTTT. This chain links TRBV3-1 with TRBJ2-2; 10 bases agree with TRBD2. The CDR3 is made up of 16 amino acids. Trimming removed 3 bases from V and 0 bases from J; junction bases left unmatched: 1. Germline CDR1 reads LGHDT; CDR2 reads YNNKEL (reference sequence).

This chain uses TRBV7-2 with TRBJ2-3; TRBD2 is a possible D gene (6 bases). Germline V gene sequence: CDR1 SGHTA, CDR2 FQGNSA. Trimming pared 5 bases from V and 0 bases from J, leaving 21 bases between. The CDR3 covers 18 residues. In DNA form, the CDR3 reads TGTGCCAGCAGCCCACAAGGTGCCCTAGCGAGTAGCACAGATACGCAGTATTTT. Translation: CASSPQGALASSTDTQYF. Full variable domain (missing parts from reference TRBV7-2 and TRBJ2-3): GAGVSQSPSNKVTEKGKDVELRCDPISGHTALYWYRQSLGQGLEFLIYFQGNSAPDKSGLPSDRFSAERTGGSVSTLTIQRTQQEDSAVYLCASSPQGALASSTDTQYFGPGTRLTVL.

The chain uses TRBV6-2 or TRBV6-3 and TRBJ1-4; TRBD1 agrees at 11 bases. Trimming at V came to 2 bases and at J to 5 bases, leaving 4 bases not matched to a gene. The CDR3 consists of 16 residues. Per the germline V gene, CDR1 is MNHEY and CDR2 is SVGEGT. Here the CDR3 reads CASSYRWTGGNEKLFF. Here the CDR3 DNA reads TGTGCCAGCAGTTACCGATGGACAGGGGGCAATGAAAAACTGTTTTTT.

V usage is TRBV6-2 or TRBV6-3 and J usage is TRBJ1-5, with 7 bases fitting TRBD1. Germline V gives CDR1 MNHEY, CDR2 SVGEGT. This CDR3 comprises 18 residues. J was trimmed by 4 bases and V by 5 bases; bases with no gene match: 17. This CDR3 reads CASSLVTWDSFWNQPQHF. The CDR3 coding sequence is TGTGCCAGCAGTCTAGTTACGTGGGACAGCTTTTGGAATCAGCCCCAGCATTTT.

The table lists this clonotype with a few counts. The chain is built from TRBV9 and TRBJ1-1, with D possibly being TRBD1 (5 bases). The V end was cut by 6 bases, the J end by 1 base, with 10 bases between. The CDR3 contains 13 residues. Germline CDR1 is SGDLS and CDR2 is YYNGEE. In nucleotides, the CDR3 is TGTGCCAGCACCTACGGACAGAACACTGAAGCTTTCTTT. This codes for CASTYGQNTEAFF.

This clonotype was recorded a few times. This rearrangement joins TRBV5-1 to TRBJ2-2; 7 bases agree with TRBD1. Trimming at V came to 4 bases and at J to 2 bases, leaving 8 bases not matched to a gene. CDR3 length: 16 amino acids. In germline, CDR1 is SGHRS, CDR2 YFSETQ. The CDR3 nucleotides read TGCGCCAGCAGCGCGGCCGGGACAGTCAACACCGGGGAGCTGTTTTTT. It yields the protein CASSAAGTVNTGELFF.

This clonotype was counted many times. CDR3 sequence: CASSFGQGDPIAKNIQYF. CDR3 DNA sequence: TGTGCCAGCAGCTTCGGACAGGGGGACCCAATAGCCAAAAACATTCAGTACTTC. The rearrangement links TRBV7-9 to TRBJ2-4, with 10 positions matching TRBD1. CDR1 is SEHNR, CDR2 FQNEAQ, per germline (reference sequence). Trimming removed 3 bases from V and 0 bases from J; junction bases left unmatched: 8. The CDR3 runs 18 residues.

This clonotype was seen a handful of times. The chain has TRBV29-1 and TRBJ2-4, with 10 bases identical to TRBD1. CDR1 is SQVTM, CDR2 ANQGSEA, per germline. V gave up 7 bases and J gave up 2 bases; unmatched junction bases: 5. The CDR3 is 14 amino acids. CDR3 sequence (DNA): TGCAGCGCCGGGACAGGGGACACCAAAAACATTCAGTACTTC. Translating gives CSAGTGDTKNIQYF.

This clonotype came up a few times. V usage is TRBV24-1 and J usage is TRBJ2-3, with 10 bases aligning to TRBD2. CDR3 length equals 16 residues. V gave up 3 bases and J gave up 3 bases; unmatched junction bases: 5. Germline CDR1 and CDR2: KGHDR and SFDVKD. CDR3 amino acids: CATSDPSGGATDTQYF. In DNA, the CDR3 is TGTGCCACCAGTGATCCCAGCGGGGGGGCTACAGATACGCAGTATTTT.

The V call is TRBV18, the J call TRBJ2-1, with no clear D. CDR1 is KGHSH, CDR2 LQKENI, per germline. Trimming removed 3 bases at V and 6 bases at J, with 12 bases between. This CDR3 has 14 residues. The CDR3 loop is CASSPSYSTNEQFF. Here the CDR3 DNA reads TGTGCCAGCTCACCTTCGTACAGTACCAATGAGCAGTTCTTC.